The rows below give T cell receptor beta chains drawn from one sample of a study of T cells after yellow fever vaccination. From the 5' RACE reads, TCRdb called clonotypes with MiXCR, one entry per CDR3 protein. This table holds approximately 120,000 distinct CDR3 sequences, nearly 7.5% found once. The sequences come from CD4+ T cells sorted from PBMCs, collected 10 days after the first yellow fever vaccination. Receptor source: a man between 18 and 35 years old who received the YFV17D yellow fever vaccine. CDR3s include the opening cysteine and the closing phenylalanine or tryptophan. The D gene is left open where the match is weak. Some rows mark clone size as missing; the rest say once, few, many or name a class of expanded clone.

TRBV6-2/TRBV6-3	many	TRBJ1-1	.	TGTGCCAGCAGACCTCCGGGCCCCATGAACACTGAAGCTTTCTTT	CASRPPGPMNTEAFF
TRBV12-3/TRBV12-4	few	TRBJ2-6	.	TGTGCCAGCAGTTTAAGTGGGACGATGATTGGGGCCAACGTCCTGACTTTC	CASSLSGTMIGANVLTF
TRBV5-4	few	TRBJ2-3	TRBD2	TGTGCCAGCAGCTTCAAGCGGGGGGTCAGCACAGATACGCAGTATTTT	CASSFKRGVSTDTQYF
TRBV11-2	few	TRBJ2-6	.	TGTGCCAGCAGCTTAATCCGATGGTCGGGGGTCTACGGGGCCAACGTCCTGACTTTC	CASSLIRWSGVYGANVLTF
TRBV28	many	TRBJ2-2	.	TGTGCCAGCAGTGGGGTCTTCTCCACGAACACCGGGGAGCTGTTTTTT	CASSGVFSTNTGELFF
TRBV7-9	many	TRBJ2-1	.	TGTGCCAGCAGTATAACGGGGGCAGGGAATGAGCAGTTCTTC	CASSITGAGNEQFF
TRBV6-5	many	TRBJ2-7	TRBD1	TGTGCCAGCAGTTGGACAGGGGCCTACGAGCAGTACTTC	CASSWTGAYEQYF
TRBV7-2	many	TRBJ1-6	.	TGTGCCAGCAGCTTAGCCCTAGGGGGATCACCCCTCCACTTT	CASSLALGGSPLHF
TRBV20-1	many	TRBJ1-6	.	TGCAGTGCTTCGGGCACCAATTCACCCCTCCACTTT	CSASGTNSPLHF
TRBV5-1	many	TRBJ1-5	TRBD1	TGCGCCTGCACAGAACAGGGGCATTATCAGCCCCAGCATTTT	CACTEQGHYQPQHF
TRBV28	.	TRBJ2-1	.	TGTGCCAGCAGGCGGCCCCCAGGCTCCTACAATGAGCAGTTCTTC	CASRRPPGSYNEQFF
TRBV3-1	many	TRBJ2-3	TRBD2	TGTGCCAGCAGCCAAGAAGCAAGCGGGGGTAGGGGAGATACGCAGTATTTT	CASSQEASGGRGDTQYF
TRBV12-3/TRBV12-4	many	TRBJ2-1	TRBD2	TGTGCCAGCAGTTTGGCGGGACTAGCGCGGGTCAATGAGCAGTTCTTC	CASSLAGLARVNEQFF
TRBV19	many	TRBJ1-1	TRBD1	TGTGCCAGTAATTCTCAGGAGGGGGCTGACACTGAAGCTTTCTTT	CASNSQEGADTEAFF
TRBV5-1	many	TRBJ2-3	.	TGCGCCAGTGGACACGGCACAGATACGCAGTATTTT	CASGHGTDTQYF
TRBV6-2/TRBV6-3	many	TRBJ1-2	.	TGTGCCAGCTGGACGCTAGCTAACTATGGCTACACCTTC	CASWTLANYGYTF
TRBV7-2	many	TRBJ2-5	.	TGTGCCAGCAGCTTAGTGGCAGGCCGGCAAGAGACCCAGTACTTC	CASSLVAGRQETQYF
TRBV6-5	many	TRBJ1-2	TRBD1	TGTGCCAGCAGTTTTCTAAATCGGGACAGCTATGGCTACACCTTC	CASSFLNRDSYGYTF
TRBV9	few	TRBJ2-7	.	TGTGCCAGCAGCGTAGGAGGGCATTATGGCTACGAGCAGTACTTC	CASSVGGHYGYEQYF
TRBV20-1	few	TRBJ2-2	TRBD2	TGCAGTGCTAGCCCAGCGGGGGGGCGGAACACCGGGGAGCTGTTTTTT	CSASPAGGRNTGELFF
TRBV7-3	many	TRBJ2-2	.	TGTGCCAGCAGCTTATCGGCTACCACCGGGGAGCTGTTTTTT	CASSLSATTGELFF
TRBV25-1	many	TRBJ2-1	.	TGTGCCAGCAGTGAAGGACGCCTCTTCGATGAGCAGTTCTTC	CASSEGRLFDEQFF
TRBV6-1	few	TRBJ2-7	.	TGTGCCAGCAATCTCCAGGGTAAATACGAGCAGTACTTC	CASNLQGKYEQYF
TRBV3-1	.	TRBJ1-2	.	TGTGCCAGCAGCCGGGCTTATGGCTACACCTTC	CASSRAYGYTF